The source of this TCR beta chain is a study of early T cells in non-severe SARS-CoV-2 infection. V was cut by 6 bases and J by 5 bases, with 15 bases left in between. The CDR3 loop spans 14 amino acids. The germline gives CDR1 MNHEY, CDR2 SMNVEV (reference sequence). Separate cDNA molecules each had unique molecular identifiers attached to them. TCRdb re-called the 5' RACE reads with MiXCR, one entry per CDR3 protein. The sample lists more than 65,000 distinct CDR3 sequences, about 13% occurring once. This clonotype was seen at least ten times. This TCR derives from an adult who was a healthcare worker with PCR-confirmed SARS-CoV-2 infection or an uninfected control (not recorded which). The chain uses TRBV27 and TRBJ2-3; D is possibly TRBD1 (5 bases). The sample taken for sequencing was whole blood. This CDR3 is CASSLGRWEDTQYF. The CDR3 DNA reads as TGTGCCAGCAGCCTGGGGCGATGGGAAGATACGCAGTATTTT.